Following are 25 T cell receptor beta chains from one sample sequenced in a study of blood T cells in healthy people across ages. With a J-beta primer mix and a sample-barcoded 5' primer, a second PCR ran about 7 to 12 cycles. One entry per CDR3 protein results from TCRdb running MiXCR on the 5' RACE reads. The repertoire holds approximately 1,000,000 distinct CDR3 sequences, more than 40% seen once, with approximately 20% in the top ten. The source material was blood. These receptors were obtained from a woman in her fifties or sixties in good health.

This chain connects TRBV6-6 to TRBJ2-5, with D maybe TRBD2 (6 bases). The last part of the DNA fits TRBJ2-4 better; the J call may be wrong. The CDR3 contains 14 residues. Germline-derived CDR1 and CDR2 are MNHNY and SVGAGI (reference sequence). The CDR3 loop reads CASSAGLGKNIQYF. In nucleotides, the CDR3 is TGTGCCAGCAGTGCGGGGCTTGGAAAAAACATTCAGTACTTC.

V and J are TRBV3-1 and TRBJ2-3; 8 bases map to TRBD2. CDR1 and CDR2 from the germline V gene are LGHDT and YNNKEL (reference sequence). This CDR3 is 15 amino acids long. J lost 5 bases, V lost 0 bases, and 4 bases had no gene match. This CDR3 is CASSQDLSGRDTQYF. The CDR3 DNA reads as TGTGCCAGCAGCCAAGATTTGAGCGGGAGAGATACGCAGTATTTT.

The CDR3 region has the DNA TGTGCCAGCAGTGAAGGCAGGGACAATGAGCAGTTCTTC. It encodes CASSEGRDNEQFF. The chain has TRBV2 and TRBJ2-1, with a tentative D call TRBD1 (5 bases). The CDR3 loop spans 13 amino acids. Germline values: CDR1 SNHLY, CDR2 FYNNEI. V lost 1 base, J lost 5 bases, and 6 bases lay in between.

The genes are TRBV6-5 and TRBJ2-5; 7 bases agree with TRBD2. The CDR3 has 12 amino acids. The V gene end was trimmed by 4 bases and the J gene end by 9 bases; junction bases not matched to a gene: 5. Germline V lookup: CDR1 MNHEY, CDR2 SVGAGI. The CDR3, as DNA: TGTGCCAGCAGTTCCGACGGGAGGTCCCAGTACTTC. Its protein is CASSSDGRSQYF.

This clonotype was counted between two and nine times. The J gene is TRBJ2-7, the V gene TRBV7-9; perhaps TRBD2 as D (6 bases). V dropped 6 bases and J dropped 5 bases, with 11 bases sitting between them. This CDR3 spans 12 amino acids. Germline V gives CDR1 SEHNR, CDR2 FQNEAQ (reference sequence). For the CDR3, the DNA is TGTGCCAGCAGACGGGAGTCTAACGAGCAGTACTTC. Translating gives CASRRESNEQYF.

This clonotype has more than one count but fewer than ten. This chain connects TRBV19 to TRBJ1-1; possible D gene TRBD1, 5 bases. With 5 bases removed from V and 1 base from J, the gap between germline ends came to 8 bases. Germline CDR1 is LNHDA and CDR2 is SQIVND (reference sequence). The CDR3 is 13 residues long. CDR3 loop: CASSSGTNTEAFF. The CDR3 coding sequence is TGTGCCAGTAGTTCCGGGACGAACACTGAAGCTTTCTTT.

The chain joins TRBV20-1 to TRBJ2-2; 12 positions agree with TRBD2. The CDR3 has 17 residues. Per germline, CDR1 DFQATT and CDR2 SNEGSKA (reference sequence). V lost 2 bases, J lost 0 bases, and 4 bases stayed unmatched. The CDR3 region has the DNA TGCAGTGCTAGAAGACTAGCGGGAGCTTCGAACACCGGGGAGCTGTTTTTT. Translation gives CSARRLAGASNTGELFF.

This chain links TRBV6-2 or TRBV6-3 with TRBJ1-5; TRBD1 agrees at 8 bases. The CDR3 sequence is 16 residues long. Germline assignment: CDR1 MNHEY and CDR2 SVGEGT. Trimming cost V 5 bases and J 1 base; bases outside gene matches: 7. The CDR3 nucleotides read TGTGCCAGCAGTCGGACAGGGAAGGGGAGCAATCAGCCCCAGCATTTT. Translating it yields CASSRTGKGSNQPQHF.

This chain joins TRBV20-1 and TRBJ2-5; TRBD1 matches at 8 bases. The V gene end was trimmed by 5 bases and the J gene end by 0 bases; junction bases not matched to a gene: 5. Germline CDR1 is DFQATT and CDR2 is SNEGSKA (reference sequence). The CDR3 sequence is 14 residues long. The chain's CDR3 is CSAGDRQYQETQYF. CDR3 coding DNA: TGCAGTGCTGGGGACAGGCAGTACCAAGAGACCCAGTACTTC.

This clonotype was counted many times. The J gene is TRBJ2-6, the V gene TRBV6-5; TRBD1 aligns across 12 bases. Germline V gene data show CDR1 as MNHEY and CDR2 as SVGAGI. The J segment lost 1 base and the V segment lost 0 bases, leaving 4 bases of the junction unmatched. CDR3 size: 19 residues. The CDR3 spells CASSYSLGQGASGANVLTF. In nucleotides, the CDR3 is TGTGCCAGCAGTTACTCTTTGGGACAGGGGGCTTCTGGGGCCAACGTCCTGACTTTC.

The chain combines TRBV20-1 with TRBJ2-5, with 15 bases that match TRBD2. TRBJ2-7 matches the DNA end more closely, so the J call is doubtful. Germline loops: CDR1 DFQATT, CDR2 SNEGSKA (reference sequence). The CDR3 contains 19 residues. The chain's CDR3 is CSASPEGTSGRYSDYEQYF. The CDR3, as DNA: TGCAGTGCTTCACCTGAGGGGACTAGCGGGAGGTACTCTGATTACGAGCAGTACTTC.

This clonotype is a singleton in its sample. This sequence joins TRBV3-1 and TRBJ2-1; 7 bases are a match to TRBD2. This CDR3 is 15 amino acids long. With 1 base clipped from V and 4 bases from J, the junction kept 4 bases outside the gene matches. The germline V gene has CDR1 LGHDT and CDR2 YNNKEL (reference sequence). The CDR3 nucleotides are TGTGCCAGCAGCCAAGCTAGCGGCGTATACAATGAGCAGTTCTTC. This gives the protein CASSQASGVYNEQFF.

The CDR3 DNA sequence: TGTGCCAGCAGCTTAGCCGAGATGCCGCAGTATTTT. Residues: CASSLAEMPQYF. This chain uses TRBV7-2 with TRBJ2-3; unclear D gene. Trimming left V 0 bases short and J 10 bases short, with 8 bases between. Germline CDR1 and CDR2: SGHTA and FQGNSA. The CDR3 consists of 12 residues.

V usage is TRBV12-3 or TRBV12-4 and J usage is TRBJ1-1, with 8 bases fitting TRBD1. CDR3 length equals 12 residues. Germline trimming cut 4 bases from V and 10 bases from J; bases unmatched to any gene: 5. The chain's CDR3 is CASSYDRGLAFF. The CDR3 bases are TGTGCCAGCAGTTATGACAGGGGTTTAGCTTTCTTT.

This chain joins TRBV20-1 and TRBJ2-3, with D uncertain. The V end was cut by 0 bases, the J end by 4 bases, with 11 bases between. The CDR3 sequence is 14 residues long. The germline V gene encodes CDR1 DFQATT and CDR2 SNEGSKA (reference sequence). The DNA of the CDR3 is TGCAGTGCTAGAGATAACGTAGTCCCAGATACGCAGTATTTT. The encoded protein is CSARDNVVPDTQYF.

This clonotype was detected only a few times. V and J are TRBV15 and TRBJ2-7; D is tentatively TRBD1 or TRBD2 (5 bases each). This CDR3 has 16 residues. Germline V lookup: CDR1 LNHNV, CDR2 YYDKDF (reference sequence). V dropped 0 bases and J dropped 2 bases, with 14 bases sitting between them. CDR3 coding DNA: TGTGCCACCAGCAGAGATCGGGGCAGTATAGCCTACGAGCAGTACTTC. Its protein product is CATSRDRGSIAYEQYF. Variable domain in full (rest from reference TRBV15 and TRBJ2-7): DAMVIQNPRYQVTQFGKPVTLSCSQTLNHNVMYWYQQKSSQAPKLLFHYYDKDFNNEADTPDNFQSRRPNTSFCFLDIRSPGLGDTAMYLCATSRDRGSIAYEQYFGPGTRLTVT.

This clonotype was observed at least ten times. Possible read error: a much larger clone is one base away. This sequence joins TRBV9 and TRBJ2-7, with 7 positions matching TRBD1. This CDR3 region has 12 residues. Losses at the gene ends were 3 bases for V and 4 bases for J; bases not matched to a gene: 1. CDR1 is SGDLS and CDR2 is YYNGEE in the germline V gene. The CDR3 region is CASSAQGYEQYF. The DNA for the CDR3 is TGTGCCAGCAGCGCACAGGGGTACGAGCAGTACTTC.

V and J are TRBV2 and TRBJ1-2; TRBD1 matches 8 bases. The CDR3 contains 13 residues. J was trimmed by 4 bases and V by 5 bases; bases with no gene match: 3. Germline-derived CDR1 and CDR2 are SNHLY and FYNNEI. For the CDR3, the DNA is TGTGCCAGCAGTATACAGGGGGGCTATGGCTACACCTTC. As protein: CASSIQGGYGYTF.

Comment on this clonotype: With a much larger clone just one base away, this may be a read error. This rearrangement joins TRBV10-3 to TRBJ2-5; D unresolved. The germline V and J ends were trimmed by 4 bases and 13 bases, with 4 bases remaining between them. The CDR3 runs to 8 residues. Germline V CDR1 and CDR2: ENHRY, SYGVKD. This chain's CDR3 is CAISGSYF. CDR3 DNA: TGTGCCATCAGTGGGTCGTACTTC.

In its sample, this clonotype was seen a few times. The chain links TRBV18 to TRBJ2-7; D may be TRBD2 (7 bases). The CDR3 contains 16 residues. Germline V gene sequence: CDR1 KGHSH, CDR2 LQKENI. Trimming removed 6 bases from V and 4 bases from J, with 22 bases in between. The CDR3 region is CASSSRGARAPYEQYF. CDR3 nucleotides: TGTGCCAGCTCGTCACGGGGGGCAAGGGCTCCTTACGAGCAGTACTTC. Full variable domain (rest looked up from reference TRBV18 and TRBJ2-7): NAGVMQNPRHLVRRRGQEARLRCSPMKGHSHVYWYRQLPEEGLKFMVYLQKENIIDESGMPKERFSAEFPKEGPSILRIQQVVRGDSAAYFCASSSRGARAPYEQYFGPGTRLTVT.

The chain joins TRBV25-1 to TRBJ2-5, with D possibly being TRBD1 (5 bases). The germline V gene has CDR1 MGHDK and CDR2 SYGVNS. CDR3 length equals 13 residues. The ends were cut back, 7 bases at V and 11 bases at J, with 20 bases in the middle. CDR3 in DNA: TGTGCCAGCACCAGGGCGCCCTACAATGAGCAGTACTTC. This gives the protein CASTRAPYNEQYF.

The V gene is TRBV21-1, the J gene TRBJ1-5. TRBV21-1 is listed as a pseudogene. The CDR3 spans 17 residues. The CDR3 nucleotides are TGTGCCAGCAGCAAATATTGGGCAGCATATAGCAATCAGCCCCAGCATTTT. Its translation is CASSKYWAAYSNQPQHF.

The V call is TRBV2, the J call TRBJ2-7, with TRBD2 as a possible D gene (6 bases). This CDR3 comprises 16 residues. CDR1 and CDR2 from the germline V gene are SNHLY and FYNNEI. V was shortened by 5 bases and J by 7 bases, with 24 bases between the two germline ends. The CDR3 DNA reads TGTGCCAGCAGTTTAAACGCGGGACTGTCCTACAATGAGCAGTACTTC. It codes for CASSLNAGLSYNEQYF.

In DNA form, the CDR3 reads TGTGCCAGCAGGGGGGACACTAGCTCCTACAATGAGCAGTTCTTC. Translating gives CASRGDTSSYNEQFF. V usage is TRBV2 and J usage is TRBJ2-1; tentative D call: TRBD1 (6 bases). Trimming pared 6 bases from V and 0 bases from J, leaving 12 bases between. Germline-derived CDR1 and CDR2 are SNHLY and FYNNEI. The CDR3 sequence is 15 residues long.

The genes are TRBV4-2 and TRBJ1-2, with D perhaps TRBD1 (5 bases). The CDR3 is 13 residues long. Germline V CDR1 and CDR2: LGHNA, YNFKEQ. Trimming took off 4 bases at V and 5 bases at J, with 11 bases between the two ends. The CDR3 here is CASSRGSGYGYTF. CDR3 sequence (DNA): TGTGCCAGCAGCCGGGGCTCAGGGTATGGCTACACCTTC.